This T cell receptor beta chain was sequenced in a study of blood T cell repertoires in COVID-19. Whole-study context: Sites in the United States, Italy and Spain provided acute and convalescent COVID-19 samples. Sample material is recorded as cDNA or gDNA derived from T cells, B-cell-depleted T cells, or PBMCs.

In germline, CDR1 is SGHRS, CDR2 YFSETQ. The CDR3 is 16 residues long. V lost 1 base to trimming and J lost 3 bases; unmatched junction nucleotides: 7. This table comes from immunoSEQ multiplex PCR, and its TCRdb copy is limited to in-frame clones, with some not included. Of some 180,000 clones detected, more than 75% appear once; the ten largest clones hold 4.5% to 5%. It was during active infection that Seattle patients were enrolled and then longitudinally followed. The sample consisted of peripheral blood. The TCR comes from a man aged 18 to 29 with COVID-19, enrolled during active disease. This chain joins TRBV5-1 and TRBJ2-7; TRBD1 matches at 10 bases. CDR3 coding DNA: TGCGCCAGCAGCTTGCCTCTCGGACAGGGGGACTACGAGCAGTACTTC. It specifies CASSLPLGQGDYEQYF.